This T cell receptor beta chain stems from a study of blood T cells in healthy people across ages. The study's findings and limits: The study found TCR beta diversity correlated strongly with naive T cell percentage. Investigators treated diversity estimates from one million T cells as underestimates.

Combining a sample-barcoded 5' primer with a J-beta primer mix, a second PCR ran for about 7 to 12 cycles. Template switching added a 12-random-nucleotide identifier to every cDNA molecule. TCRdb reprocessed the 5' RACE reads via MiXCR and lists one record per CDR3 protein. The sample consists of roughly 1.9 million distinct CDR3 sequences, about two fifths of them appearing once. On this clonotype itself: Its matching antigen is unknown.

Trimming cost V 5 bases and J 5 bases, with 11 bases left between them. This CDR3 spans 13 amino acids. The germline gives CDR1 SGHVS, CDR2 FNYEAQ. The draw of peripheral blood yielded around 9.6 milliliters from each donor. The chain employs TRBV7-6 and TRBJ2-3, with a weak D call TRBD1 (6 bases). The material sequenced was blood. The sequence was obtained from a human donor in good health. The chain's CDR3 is CASSMGAGDTQYF. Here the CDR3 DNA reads TGTGCCAGCAGCATGGGGGCGGGAGATACGCAGTATTTT.